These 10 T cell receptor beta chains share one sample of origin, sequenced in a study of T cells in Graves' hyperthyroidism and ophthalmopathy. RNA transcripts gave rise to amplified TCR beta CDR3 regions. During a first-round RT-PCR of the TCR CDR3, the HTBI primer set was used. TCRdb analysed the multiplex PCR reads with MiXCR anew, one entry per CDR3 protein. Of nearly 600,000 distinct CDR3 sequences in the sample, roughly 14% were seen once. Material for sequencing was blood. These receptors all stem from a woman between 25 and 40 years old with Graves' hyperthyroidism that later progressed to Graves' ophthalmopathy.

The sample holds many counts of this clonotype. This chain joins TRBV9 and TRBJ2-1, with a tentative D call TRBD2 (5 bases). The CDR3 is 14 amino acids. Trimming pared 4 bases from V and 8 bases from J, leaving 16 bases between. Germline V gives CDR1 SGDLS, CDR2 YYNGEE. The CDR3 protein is CASSTAARRDEQFF. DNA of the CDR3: TGTGCCAGCAGCACCGCGGCCCGGCGGGATGAGCAGTTCTTC.

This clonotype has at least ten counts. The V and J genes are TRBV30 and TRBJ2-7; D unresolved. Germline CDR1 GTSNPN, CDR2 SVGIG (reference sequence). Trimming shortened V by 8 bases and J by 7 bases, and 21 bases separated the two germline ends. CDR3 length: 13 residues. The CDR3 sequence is CAGVRPGPEEQYF. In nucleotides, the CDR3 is TGTGCCGGGGTTAGGCCTGGGCCGGAGGAGCAGTACTTC.

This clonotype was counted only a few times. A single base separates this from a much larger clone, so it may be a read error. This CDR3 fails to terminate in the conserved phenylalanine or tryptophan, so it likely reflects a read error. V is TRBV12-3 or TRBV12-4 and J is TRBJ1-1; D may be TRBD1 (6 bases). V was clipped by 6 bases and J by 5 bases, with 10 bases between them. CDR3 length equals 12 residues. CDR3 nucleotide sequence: TGTGCCAGCAGCCTCCAGGGGACTGAAGCTTTCCTT. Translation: CASSLQGTEAFL.

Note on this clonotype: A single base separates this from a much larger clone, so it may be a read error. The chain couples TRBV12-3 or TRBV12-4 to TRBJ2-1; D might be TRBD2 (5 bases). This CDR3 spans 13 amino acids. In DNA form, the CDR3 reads TGTGCCAGCAGTCCACCGGGATACAATGGGCAGTTCTTC. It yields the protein CASSPPGYNGQFF.

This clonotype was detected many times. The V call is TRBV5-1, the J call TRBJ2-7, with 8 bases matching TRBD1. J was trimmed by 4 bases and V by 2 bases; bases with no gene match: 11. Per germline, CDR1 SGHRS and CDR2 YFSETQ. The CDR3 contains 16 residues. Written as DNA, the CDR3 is TGCGCCAGCAGCTTAACAACAGGGGGAATACTATACGAGCAGTACTTC. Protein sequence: CASSLTTGGILYEQYF.

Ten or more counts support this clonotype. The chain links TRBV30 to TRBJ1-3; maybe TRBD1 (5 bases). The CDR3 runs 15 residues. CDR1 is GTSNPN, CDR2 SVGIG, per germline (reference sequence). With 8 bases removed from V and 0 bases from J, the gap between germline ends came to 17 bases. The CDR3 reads CAGGTSWLSGNTIYF. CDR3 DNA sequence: TGTGCCGGCGGGACCTCCTGGCTCTCTGGAAACACCATATATTTT.

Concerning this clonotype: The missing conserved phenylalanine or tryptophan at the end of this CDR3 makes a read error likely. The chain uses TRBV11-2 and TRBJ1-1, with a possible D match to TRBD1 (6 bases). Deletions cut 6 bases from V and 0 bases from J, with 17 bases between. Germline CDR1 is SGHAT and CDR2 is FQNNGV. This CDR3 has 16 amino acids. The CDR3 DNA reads TGTGCCAGCAGTTACTCCCCGACAGGCATGAACACTGAAGCTTTCCTT. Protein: CASSYSPTGMNTEAFL.

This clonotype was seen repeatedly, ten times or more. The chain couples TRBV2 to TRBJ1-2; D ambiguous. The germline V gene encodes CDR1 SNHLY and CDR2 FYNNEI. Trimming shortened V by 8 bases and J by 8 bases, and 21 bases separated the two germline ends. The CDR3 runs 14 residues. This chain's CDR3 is CASSPRTSWGGYTF. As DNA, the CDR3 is TGTGCCAGCTCTCCACGGACCTCGTGGGGAGGCTACACCTTC.

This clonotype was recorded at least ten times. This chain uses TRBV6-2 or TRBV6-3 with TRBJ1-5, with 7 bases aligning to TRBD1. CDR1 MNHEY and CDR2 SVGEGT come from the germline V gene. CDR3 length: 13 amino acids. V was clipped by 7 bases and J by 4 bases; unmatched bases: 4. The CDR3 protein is CASISDRNQPQHF. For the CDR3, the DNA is TGTGCCAGCATCTCGGACAGGAATCAGCCCCAGCATTTT.

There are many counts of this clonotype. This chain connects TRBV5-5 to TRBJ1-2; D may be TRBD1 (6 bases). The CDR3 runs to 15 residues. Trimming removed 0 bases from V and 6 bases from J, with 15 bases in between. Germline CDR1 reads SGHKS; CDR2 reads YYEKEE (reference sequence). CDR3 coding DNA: TGTGCCAGCAGCTTGGGAACAGGGACGGTTGATGGCTACACCTTC. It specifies CASSLGTGTVDGYTF. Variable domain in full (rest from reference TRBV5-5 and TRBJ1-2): DAGVTQSPTHLIKTRGQQVTLRCSPISGHKSVSWYQQVLGQGPQFIFQYYEKEERGRGNFPDRFSARQFPNYSSELNVNALLLGDSALYLCASSLGTGTVDGYTFGSGTRLTVV.